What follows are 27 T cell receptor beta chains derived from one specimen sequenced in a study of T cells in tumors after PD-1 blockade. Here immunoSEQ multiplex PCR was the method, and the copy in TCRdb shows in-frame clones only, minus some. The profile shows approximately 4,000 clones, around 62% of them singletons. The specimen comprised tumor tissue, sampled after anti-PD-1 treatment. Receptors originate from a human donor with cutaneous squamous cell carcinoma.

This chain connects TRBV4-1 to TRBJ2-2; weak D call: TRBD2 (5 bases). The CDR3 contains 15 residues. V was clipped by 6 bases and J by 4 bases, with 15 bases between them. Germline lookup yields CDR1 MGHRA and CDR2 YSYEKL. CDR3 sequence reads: CASSRLLGSTGELFF. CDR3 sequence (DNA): TGCGCCAGCAGTCGGCTTCTGGGGAGCACCGGGGAGCTGTTTTTT.

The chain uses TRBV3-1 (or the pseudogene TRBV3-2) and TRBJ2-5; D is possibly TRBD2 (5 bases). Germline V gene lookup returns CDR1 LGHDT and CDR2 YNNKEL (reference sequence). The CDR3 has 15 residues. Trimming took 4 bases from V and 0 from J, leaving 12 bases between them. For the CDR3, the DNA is TGTGCCAGCAGCCCCCTGGGAGCGTACCAAGAGACCCAGTACTTC. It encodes CASSPLGAYQETQYF.

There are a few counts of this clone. CDR3 DNA sequence: TGCGCCAGCAGCTTACAGCTCCAAGAGACCCAGTACTTC. This encodes CASSLQLQETQYF. The chain joins TRBV5-1 to TRBJ2-5; D gene ambiguous. CDR1 and CDR2 (germline): SGHRS, YFSETQ. The length of the CDR3 is 13 residues. With 2 bases removed from V and 1 base from J, the gap between germline ends came to 6 bases.

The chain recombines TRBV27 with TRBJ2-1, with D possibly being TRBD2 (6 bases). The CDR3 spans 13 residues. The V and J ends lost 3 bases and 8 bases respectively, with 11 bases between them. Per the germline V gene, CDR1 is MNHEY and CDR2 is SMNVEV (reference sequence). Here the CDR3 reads CASSFTWRDEQFF. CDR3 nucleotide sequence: TGTGCCAGCAGTTTTACGTGGAGGGATGAGCAGTTCTTC.

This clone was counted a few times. The CDR3 DNA is TGTGCCAGCAGGATATCAAATTCACCCCTCCACTTT. Protein product: CASRISNSPLHF. This sequence joins TRBV6-5 and TRBJ1-6; D gene unclear. CDR3 length: 12 amino acids. CDR1 and CDR2 (germline): MNHEY, SVGAGI. V shed 6 bases and J shed 7 bases, with 7 bases lying between them.

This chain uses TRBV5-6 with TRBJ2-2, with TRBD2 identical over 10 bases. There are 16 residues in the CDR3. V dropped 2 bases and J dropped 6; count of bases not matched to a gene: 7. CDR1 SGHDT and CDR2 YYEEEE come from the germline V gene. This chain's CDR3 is CASSFLGAGGPGELFF. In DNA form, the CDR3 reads TGTGCCAGCAGCTTCCTCGGAGCGGGGGGGCCCGGGGAGCTGTTTTTT.

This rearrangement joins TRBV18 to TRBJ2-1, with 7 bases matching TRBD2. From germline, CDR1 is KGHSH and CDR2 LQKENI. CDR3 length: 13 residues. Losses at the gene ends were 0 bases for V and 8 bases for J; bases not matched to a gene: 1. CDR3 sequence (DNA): TGTGCCAGCTCACCACCCCTAGCGGATGAGCAGTTCTTC. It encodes CASSPPLADEQFF.

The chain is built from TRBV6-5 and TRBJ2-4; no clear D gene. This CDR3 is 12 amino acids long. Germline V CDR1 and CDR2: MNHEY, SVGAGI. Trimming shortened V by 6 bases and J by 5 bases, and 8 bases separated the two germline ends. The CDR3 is CASSRHENIQYF. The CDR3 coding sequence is TGTGCCAGCAGCCGACACGAAAACATTCAGTACTTC.

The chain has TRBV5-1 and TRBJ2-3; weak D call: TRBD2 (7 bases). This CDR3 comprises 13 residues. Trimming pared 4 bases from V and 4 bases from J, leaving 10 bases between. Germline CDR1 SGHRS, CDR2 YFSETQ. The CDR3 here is CASSGGAPDTQYF. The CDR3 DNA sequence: TGCGCCAGCAGCGGGGGGGCCCCAGATACGCAGTATTTT.

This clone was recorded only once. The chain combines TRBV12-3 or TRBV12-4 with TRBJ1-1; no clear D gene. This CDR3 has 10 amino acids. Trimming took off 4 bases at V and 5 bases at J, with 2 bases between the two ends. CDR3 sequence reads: CASSSTEAFF. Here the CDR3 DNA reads TGTGCCAGCAGTTCAACTGAAGCTTTCTTT.

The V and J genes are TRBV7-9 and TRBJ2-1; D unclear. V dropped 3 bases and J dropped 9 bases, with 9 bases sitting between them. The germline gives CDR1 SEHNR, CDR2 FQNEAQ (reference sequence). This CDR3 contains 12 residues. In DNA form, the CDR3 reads TGTGCCAGCAGCTTTGGGGTAGGTGAGCAGTTCTTC. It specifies CASSFGVGEQFF.

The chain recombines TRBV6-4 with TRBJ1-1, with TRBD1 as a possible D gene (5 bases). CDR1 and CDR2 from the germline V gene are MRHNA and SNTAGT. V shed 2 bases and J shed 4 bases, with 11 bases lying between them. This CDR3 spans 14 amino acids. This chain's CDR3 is CASSDRGSGTEAFF. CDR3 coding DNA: TGTGCCAGCAGTGACCGGGGGTCTGGCACTGAAGCTTTCTTT.

The CDR3 DNA follows: TGTGCCATCAGTGCCGTCCAAGGAGCGGGGGGGCATTCAGATACGCAGTATTTT. Its translation is CAISAVQGAGGHSDTQYF. This chain joins TRBV10-3 and TRBJ2-3; TRBD2 matches 10 bases. The ends lost 4 bases at V and 4 bases at J; junction bases unmatched: 14. Germline CDR1 is ENHRY and CDR2 is SYGVKD. This CDR3 is built from 18 residues.

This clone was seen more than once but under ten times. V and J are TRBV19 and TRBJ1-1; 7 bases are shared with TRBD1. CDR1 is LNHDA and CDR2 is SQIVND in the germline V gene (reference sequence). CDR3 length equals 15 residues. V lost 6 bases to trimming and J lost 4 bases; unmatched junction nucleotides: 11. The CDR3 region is CASRPDRAGSTEAFF. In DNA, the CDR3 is TGTGCCAGTAGGCCCGACAGGGCCGGGAGCACTGAAGCTTTCTTT.

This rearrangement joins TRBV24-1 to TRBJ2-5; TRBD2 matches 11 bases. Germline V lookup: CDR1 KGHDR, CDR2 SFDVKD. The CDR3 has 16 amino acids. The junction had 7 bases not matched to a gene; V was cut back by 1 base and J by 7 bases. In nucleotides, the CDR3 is TGTGCCACCAGTGATTTCGCTAGCGGGGGGCGGGGGACCCAGTACTTC. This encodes CATSDFASGGRGTQYF.

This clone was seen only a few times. The CDR3 DNA reads as TGTGCCAGCAGCCAAGCCCCGGGACAGCCCGTCTATGGCTACACCTTC. Translated: CASSQAPGQPVYGYTF. The chain joins TRBV3-1 (or the pseudogene TRBV3-2) to TRBJ1-2; TRBD1 matches 7 bases. The CDR3 is made up of 16 amino acids. Germline CDR1 LGHDT, CDR2 YNNKEL (reference sequence). J gave up 4 bases and V 1 base, and 9 bases lay outside the gene matches.

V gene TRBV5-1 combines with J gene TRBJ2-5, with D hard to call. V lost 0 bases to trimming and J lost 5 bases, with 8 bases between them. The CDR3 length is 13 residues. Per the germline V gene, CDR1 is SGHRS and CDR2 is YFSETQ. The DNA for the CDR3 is TGCGCCAGCAGCTTGGCTCTAGGGGAGACCCAGTACTTC. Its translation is CASSLALGETQYF.

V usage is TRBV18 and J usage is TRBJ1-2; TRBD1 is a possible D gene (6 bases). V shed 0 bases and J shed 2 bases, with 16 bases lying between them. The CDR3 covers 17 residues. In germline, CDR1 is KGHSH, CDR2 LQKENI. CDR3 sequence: CASSPPQKGQGNYGYTF. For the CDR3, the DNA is TGTGCCAGCTCACCACCGCAGAAAGGGCAGGGGAACTATGGCTACACCTTC.

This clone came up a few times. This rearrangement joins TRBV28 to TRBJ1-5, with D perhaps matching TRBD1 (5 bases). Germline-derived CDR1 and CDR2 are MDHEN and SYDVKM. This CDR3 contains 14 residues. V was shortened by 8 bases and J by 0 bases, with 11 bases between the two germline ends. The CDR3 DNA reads TGTGCCAGCTACGGGGGTTATAGCAATCAGCCCCAGCATTTT. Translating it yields CASYGGYSNQPQHF.

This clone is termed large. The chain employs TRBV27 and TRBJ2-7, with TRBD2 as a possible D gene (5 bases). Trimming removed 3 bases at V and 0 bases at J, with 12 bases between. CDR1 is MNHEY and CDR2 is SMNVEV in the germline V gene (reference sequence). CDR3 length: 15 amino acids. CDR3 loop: CASSLVSESSYEQYF. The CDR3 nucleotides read TGTGCCAGCAGTTTGGTTAGCGAGAGCTCCTACGAGCAGTACTTC.

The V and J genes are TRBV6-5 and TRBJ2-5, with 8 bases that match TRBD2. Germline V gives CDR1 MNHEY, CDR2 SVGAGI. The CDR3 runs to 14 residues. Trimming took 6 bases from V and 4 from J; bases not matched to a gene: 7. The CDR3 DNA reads TGTGCCAGCAGAACGGGGGGGCTGGGAGAGACCCAGTACTTC. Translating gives CASRTGGLGETQYF.

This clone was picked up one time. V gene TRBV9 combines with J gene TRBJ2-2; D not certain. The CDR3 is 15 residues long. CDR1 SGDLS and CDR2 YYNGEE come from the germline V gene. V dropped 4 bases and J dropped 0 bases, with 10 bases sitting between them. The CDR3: CASSSTESNTGELFF. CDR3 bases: TGTGCCAGCAGCTCGACGGAATCGAACACCGGGGAGCTGTTTTTT.

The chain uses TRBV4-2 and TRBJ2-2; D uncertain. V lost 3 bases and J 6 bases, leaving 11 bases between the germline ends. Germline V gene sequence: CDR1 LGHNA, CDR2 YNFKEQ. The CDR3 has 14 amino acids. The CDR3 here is CASSHSLGAGELFF. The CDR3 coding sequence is TGTGCCAGCAGCCACTCCCTTGGGGCCGGGGAGCTGTTTTTT.

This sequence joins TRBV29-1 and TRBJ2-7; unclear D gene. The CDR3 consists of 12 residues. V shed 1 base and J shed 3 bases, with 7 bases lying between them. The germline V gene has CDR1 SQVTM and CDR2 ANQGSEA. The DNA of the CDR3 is TGCAGCGTTGAAGGAACGTTCTACGAGCAGTACTTC. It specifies CSVEGTFYEQYF.

The CDR3 region is CASRTGGATEAFF. In DNA form, the CDR3 reads TGCGCCAGCAGGACAGGAGGGGCCACTGAAGCTTTCTTT. The gene calls are TRBV5-1 and TRBJ1-1; D possibly corresponds to TRBD1 (6 bases). Per germline, CDR1 SGHRS and CDR2 YFSETQ. CDR3 length equals 13 residues. V was clipped by 5 bases and J by 4 bases, with 12 bases between them.

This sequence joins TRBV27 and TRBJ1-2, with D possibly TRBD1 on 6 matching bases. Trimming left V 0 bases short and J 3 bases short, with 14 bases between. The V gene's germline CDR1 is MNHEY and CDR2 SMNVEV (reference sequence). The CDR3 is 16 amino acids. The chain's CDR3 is CASSLSPIGGHYGYTF. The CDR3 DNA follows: TGTGCCAGCAGTTTATCCCCCATTGGGGGGCACTATGGCTACACCTTC.

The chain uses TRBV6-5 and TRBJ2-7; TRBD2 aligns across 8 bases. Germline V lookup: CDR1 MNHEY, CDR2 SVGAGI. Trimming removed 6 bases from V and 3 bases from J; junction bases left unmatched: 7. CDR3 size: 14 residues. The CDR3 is CASRYGGAHYEQYF. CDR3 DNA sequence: TGTGCCAGCAGGTACGGGGGGGCCCACTACGAGCAGTACTTC.